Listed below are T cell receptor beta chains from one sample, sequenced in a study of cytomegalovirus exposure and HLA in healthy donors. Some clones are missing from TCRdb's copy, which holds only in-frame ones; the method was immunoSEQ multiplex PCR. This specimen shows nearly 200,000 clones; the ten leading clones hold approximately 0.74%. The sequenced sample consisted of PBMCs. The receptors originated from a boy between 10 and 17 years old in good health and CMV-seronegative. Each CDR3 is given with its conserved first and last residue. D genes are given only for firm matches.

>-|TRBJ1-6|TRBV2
TGTGCCAGCAGTGCAGGGTTTGGTTCACCCCTCCACTTT
CASSAGFGSPLHF
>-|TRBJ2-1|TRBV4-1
TGCGCCAGCAGCCAAGATCCTTCCTCTATCGGGGGATCCCAGTTCTTC
CASSQDPSSIGGSQFF
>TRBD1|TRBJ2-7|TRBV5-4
TGTGCCAGCAGCTCAACAGGGGATCAAAACGAGCAGTACTTC
CASSSTGDQNEQYF
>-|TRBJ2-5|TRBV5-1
TGCGCCAGCAGCTTGTATCGGGGGTCCCAAGAGACCCAGTACTTC
CASSLYRGSQETQYF
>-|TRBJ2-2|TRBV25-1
TGTGCCAGCAGTTTGTCCCTAAACACCGGGGAGCTGTTTTTT
CASSLSLNTGELFF
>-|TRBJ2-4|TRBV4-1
TGCGCCAGCAGCCAAGGAGACAGGTTTGGCAAAAACATTCAGTACTTC
CASSQGDRFGKNIQYF
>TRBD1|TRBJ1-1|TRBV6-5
TGTGCCAGCACTCCCGACAGGGGTTTAACTGAAGCTTTCTTT
CASTPDRGLTEAFF
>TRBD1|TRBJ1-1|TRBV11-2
TGTGCCAGCAGCTTAGGCAAAGGGACAGGGAACACTGAAGCTTTCTTT
CASSLGKGTGNTEAFF
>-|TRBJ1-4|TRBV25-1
TGTGCCAGCAGTCCGACACCCGGGAAGGCAACTAATGAAAAACTGTTTTTT
CASSPTPGKATNEKLFF
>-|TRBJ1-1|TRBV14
TGTGCCAGCAGCAGCCGGAACAGGCCCCCCCCTGAAGCTTTCTTT
CASSSRNRPPPEAFF
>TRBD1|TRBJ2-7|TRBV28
TGTGCCAGCAGTTTTGCCCAGGGGGCCTACGAGCAGTACTTC
CASSFAQGAYEQYF
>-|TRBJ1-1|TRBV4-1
TGCGCCAGCAGCCCGCGGGACGGGAACACTGAAGCTTTCTTT
CASSPRDGNTEAFF
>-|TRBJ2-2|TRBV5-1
TGCGCCAGCAGCTTAGGACAGATGAACGCCGGGGAGCTGTTTTTT
CASSLGQMNAGELFF
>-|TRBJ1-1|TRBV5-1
TGCGCCAGCGCAACAGGAGGGGGGGTGGGCACTGAAGCTTTCTTT
CASATGGGVGTEAFF
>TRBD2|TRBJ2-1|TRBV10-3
TGTGCCATCGCGGGGGGGCCAGGGGAGCAGTTCTTC
CAIAGGPGEQFF
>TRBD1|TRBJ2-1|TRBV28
TGTGCCAGCAGCCGTAGACAGGGAAGCGAGCAGTTCTTC
CASSRRQGSEQFF
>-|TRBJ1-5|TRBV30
TGTGCCTGGAGCCGGGGGATCGGTCAGCCCCAGCATTTT
CAWSRGIGQPQHF
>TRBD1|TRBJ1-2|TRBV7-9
TGTGCCAGCAGCTTCGGACAGGGGCTAGACTATGGCTACACCTTC
CASSFGQGLDYGYTF
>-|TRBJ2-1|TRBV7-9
TGTGCCAGCAGCTTAGCAGAGGGCTTCGGTGAGCAGTTCTTC
CASSLAEGFGEQFF
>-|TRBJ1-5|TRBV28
TGTGCCCACACCGGCAGGGGCGACCAGCCCCAGCATTTT
CAHTGRGDQPQHF
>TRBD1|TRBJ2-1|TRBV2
TGTGCCAGCAGCCTGACAGGGCCGAGCTCCTACAATGAGCAGTTCTTC
CASSLTGPSSYNEQFF
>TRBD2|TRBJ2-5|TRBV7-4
TGTGCCAGCAGCTTTCCCTCACAGCGGGGTTCCCTCAAAGAGACCCAGTACTTC
CASSFPSQRGSLKETQYF
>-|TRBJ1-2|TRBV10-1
TGCGCCAGCAGTGAGTACCCTCAGAGCGAGGATGGCTACACCTTC
CASSEYPQSEDGYTF
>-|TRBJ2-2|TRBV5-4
TGTGCCAGCAGCTTGGATCAGGTCGCGAACACCGGGGAGCTGTTTTTT
CASSLDQVANTGELFF
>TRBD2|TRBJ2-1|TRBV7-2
TGTGCCAGCAGCCACCTGGGGGTAGCGGGGGCTCCCTACAATGAGCAGTTCTTC
CASSHLGVAGAPYNEQFF
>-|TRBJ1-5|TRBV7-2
TGTGCCAGCAGCAACTACGGACAGAACCGCAATCAGCCCCAGCATTTT
CASSNYGQNRNQPQHF
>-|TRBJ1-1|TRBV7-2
TGTGCCAGCAGCTTAGGTGGCAGTTCGAACACTGAAGCTTTCTTT
CASSLGGSSNTEAFF
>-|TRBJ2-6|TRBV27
TGTGCCAGCAGTTTCGACAGAGAGAACGTCCTGACTTTC
CASSFDRENVLTF
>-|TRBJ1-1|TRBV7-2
TGTGCCAGCAGCGCACTTTCGGACACTGAAGCTTTCTTT
CASSALSDTEAFF
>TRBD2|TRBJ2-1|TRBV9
TGTGCCAGCAGCGTAGTTACAGCGGGGGGCGCCTATGAGCAGTTCTTC
CASSVVTAGGAYEQFF
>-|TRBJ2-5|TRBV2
TGTGCCAGCAGTGAGAGGGTTCAGAAGACCCAGTACTTC
CASSERVQKTQYF
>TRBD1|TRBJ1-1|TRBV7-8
TGTGCCAGCAGCTCATACAGGGGTCCGAACACTGAAGCTTTCTTT
CASSSYRGPNTEAFF
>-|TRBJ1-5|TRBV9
TGTGCCAGCAGCGTATCACAGGGATACAATCAGCCCCAGCATTTT
CASSVSQGYNQPQHF
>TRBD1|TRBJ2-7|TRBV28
TGTGCCAGCACCAGGGGGCCATACGAGCAGTACTTC
CASTRGPYEQYF
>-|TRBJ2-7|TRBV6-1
TGTGCCAGCAGACCGACCGGGACATCCTACGAGCAGTACTTC
CASRPTGTSYEQYF
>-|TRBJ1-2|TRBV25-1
TGTGCCAGCAGTGCCGGGGGACGTAACTATGGCTACACCTTC
CASSAGGRNYGYTF
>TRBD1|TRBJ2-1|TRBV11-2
TGTGCCAGCAGCTTAACGGCAGGGGGTGGCCATGAGCAGTTCTTC
CASSLTAGGGHEQFF
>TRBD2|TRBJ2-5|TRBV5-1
TGCGCCAGCACCTCCGGGACTAGCGGTTTAGAGACCCAGTACTTC
CASTSGTSGLETQYF
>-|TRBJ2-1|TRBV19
TGTGCCAGTAGTATTCAAGTTCAGGGGCACCATGAGCAGTTCTTC
CASSIQVQGHHEQFF
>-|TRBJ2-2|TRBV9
TGTGCCAGCAGGGGCGGGGCTAACACCGGGGAGCTGTTTTTT
CASRGGANTGELFF
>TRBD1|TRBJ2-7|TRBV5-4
TGTGCCAGCAGCCACCTACCGGGACAGGGCTACGAGCAGTACTTC
CASSHLPGQGYEQYF
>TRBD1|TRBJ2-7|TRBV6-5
TGTGCCAGCAGTTACGACAGGGGATCCTACGAGCAGTACTTC
CASSYDRGSYEQYF
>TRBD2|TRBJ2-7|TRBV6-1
TGTGCCAGCAGTGGCGGGGGGGCCCGGGGCGAGCAGTACTTC
CASSGGGARGEQYF
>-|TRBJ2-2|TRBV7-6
TGTGCCAGCAGCACAACGAACACCGGGGAGCTGTTTTTT
CASSTTNTGELFF
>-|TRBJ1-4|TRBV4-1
TGCGCCAGCAGCCAAGGCGGGGGGAGTAATGAAAAACTGTTTTTT
CASSQGGGSNEKLFF
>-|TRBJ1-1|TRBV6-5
TGTGCCAGCAGTTACTCACGTGAACAGAACACTGAAGCTTTCTTT
CASSYSREQNTEAFF
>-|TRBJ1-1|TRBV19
TGTGCCAGCCAATTAAATCCGGGACACCTGGAGGACACTGAAGCTTTCTTT
CASQLNPGHLEDTEAFF
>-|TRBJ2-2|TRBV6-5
TGTGCCAGCAGTTTGCGGGACACCGGGGAGCTGTTTTTT
CASSLRDTGELFF
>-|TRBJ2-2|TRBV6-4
TGTGCCAGCAGTGGCGGGACCGGACACACCGGGGAGCTGTTTTTT
CASSGGTGHTGELFF
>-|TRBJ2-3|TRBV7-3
TGTGCCAGCAGCTTTGAGAGCACAGATACGCAGTATTTT
CASSFESTDTQYF
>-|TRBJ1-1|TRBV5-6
TGTGCCAGCAGCCAAACGGGGAGAGTACCTGAAGCTTTCTTT
CASSQTGRVPEAFF
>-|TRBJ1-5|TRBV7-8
TGTGCCAGCAGCTTTCCGGGTTACAATCAGCCCCAGCATTTT
CASSFPGYNQPQHF
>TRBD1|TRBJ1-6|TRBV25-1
TGTGCCAGCACCATCGGGACAGGGGCGAATTCACCCCTCCACTTT
CASTIGTGANSPLHF
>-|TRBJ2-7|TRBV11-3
TGTGCCAGCAGCTTAGATCCGATCGACAGGCTAAACTACGAGCAGTACTTC
CASSLDPIDRLNYEQYF
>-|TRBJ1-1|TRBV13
TGTGCCAGCAGCTTTGTGGGGGCAAACACTGAAGCTTTCTTT
CASSFVGANTEAFF
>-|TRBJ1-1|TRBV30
TGTGCCTGGATCCACATGGGAGGGGCGCGGGATGCTGAAGCTTTCTTT
CAWIHMGGARDAEAFF
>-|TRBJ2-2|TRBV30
TGTGCCTGGACTGATTTTAGTGGGTTGGGGGGTACCGGGGAGCTGTTTTTT
CAWTDFSGLGGTGELFF
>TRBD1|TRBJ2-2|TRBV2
TGTGCCAGCAGTGACGTGGACAGGGGGGATCACGGGGAGCTGTTTTTT
CASSDVDRGDHGELFF